The 14 T cell receptor beta chains listed next were all sequenced from one sample in a study of cytomegalovirus exposure and HLA in healthy donors. Both 60 Vbeta primers and 13 Jbeta primers went into the PCR. Sequencing was performed with immunoSEQ multiplex PCR; in TCRdb, only in-frame clones are kept and a portion is missing. Of 150,000 to 200,000 clones listed, over 75% are singletons. Sample: PBMCs. All receptors derive from a woman aged 50 to 60 in good health and CMV-seronegative.

CDR3 sequence: CAWSVRGTGAYEQYF. The DNA for the CDR3 is TGTGCCTGGAGTGTACGGGGGACAGGGGCGTACGAGCAGTACTTC. The chain links TRBV30 to TRBJ2-7; 10 nucleotides agree with TRBD1. V lost 0 bases, J lost 4 bases, and 6 bases stayed unmatched. Germline values: CDR1 GTSNPN, CDR2 SVGIG (reference sequence). This CDR3 comprises 15 residues.

The rearrangement links TRBV19 to TRBJ2-7; 16 bases fit TRBD2. CDR1 is LNHDA and CDR2 is SQIVND in the germline V gene (reference sequence). Germline trimming cut 7 bases from V and 5 bases from J; bases unmatched to any gene: 5. This CDR3 is built from 15 residues. CDR3 DNA sequence: TGTGCCAGTACGGGACTAGCGGGAGGGCGAGACGAGCAGTACTTC. It yields the protein CASTGLAGGRDEQYF.

The chain joins TRBV19 to TRBJ2-2; TRBD2 matches 10 bases. The junction had 7 bases not matched to a gene; V was cut back by 3 bases and J by 3 bases. CDR1 and CDR2 from the germline V gene are LNHDA and SQIVND (reference sequence). The CDR3 runs 17 residues. DNA for the CDR3: TGTGCCAGTAGTATGGCTAGCGGGAGTGGAGACACCGGGGAGCTGTTTTTT. Protein sequence: CASSMASGSGDTGELFF.

Written as DNA, the CDR3 is TGTGCCAGTAGTATTTCTACGAACACTGAAGCTTTCTTT. It is translated as CASSISTNTEAFF. V gene TRBV19 combines with J gene TRBJ1-1; D is undetermined. V was clipped by 3 bases and J by 1 base, with 6 bases between them. CDR3 length equals 13 residues. Per the germline V gene, CDR1 is LNHDA and CDR2 is SQIVND (reference sequence). The whole variable domain, remainder taken from reference TRBV19 and TRBJ1-1, is DGGITQSPKYLFRKEGQNVTLSCEQNLNHDAMYWYRQDPGQGLRLIYYSQIVNDFQKGDIAEGYSVSREKKESFPLTVTSAQKNPTAFYLCASSISTNTEAFFGQGTRLTVV.

The chain employs TRBV6-1 and TRBJ1-6, with D maybe TRBD1 (5 bases). V lost 0 bases to trimming and J lost 10 bases, with 13 bases between them. The CDR3 is 15 amino acids. Looked up from germline, CDR1 is MNHNS and CDR2 is SASEGT. The CDR3 coding sequence is TGTGCCAGCAGTGAAGCGGGACTTCATGGGTCACCCCTCCACTTT. It encodes CASSEAGLHGSPLHF.

The chain employs TRBV2 and TRBJ1-1, with D perhaps matching TRBD1 (6 bases). The germline V gene has CDR1 SNHLY and CDR2 FYNNEI. V was pared by 3 bases and J by 4 bases, with 6 bases between. The CDR3 is made up of 12 amino acids. CDR3 residues: CASSDRGTEAFF. Here the CDR3 DNA reads TGTGCCAGCAGTGACAGGGGCACTGAAGCTTTCTTT.

This chain links TRBV27 with TRBJ1-2; 7 nucleotides agree with TRBD1. CDR1 and CDR2 (germline): MNHEY, SMNVEV (reference sequence). V gave up 6 bases and J gave up 3 bases; unmatched junction bases: 10. CDR3 size: 15 residues. CDR3 nucleotide sequence: TGTGCCAGCAGGAGACTAGGGGGCGACGACTATGGCTACACCTTC. Protein: CASRRLGGDDYGYTF.

This clone was counted a single time. The chain employs TRBV30 and TRBJ1-6; TRBD1 matches at 7 bases. There are 14 residues in the CDR3. Unmatched junction bases numbered 7, after V lost 4 bases and J lost 7 bases. Per germline, CDR1 GTSNPN and CDR2 SVGIG (reference sequence). DNA for the CDR3: TGTGCCTGGACGACAGGGAAGGTCAATTCACCCCTCCACTTT. Its translation: CAWTTGKVNSPLHF.

This clone was detected only once. Written as DNA, the CDR3 is TGCAGCGTCGTCCTTAGCGACCGAGGGTCCTACGAGCAGTACTTC. This gives the protein CSVVLSDRGSYEQYF. This chain uses TRBV29-1 with TRBJ2-7, with a tentative D call TRBD2 (5 bases). The ends were cut back, 6 bases at V and 1 base at J, with 19 bases in the middle. The length of the CDR3 is 15 residues. The V gene's germline CDR1 is SQVTM and CDR2 ANQGSEA.

This sequence joins TRBV5-1 and TRBJ1-2; 10 bases fit TRBD1. Trimming at V came to 2 bases and at J to 7 bases, leaving 2 bases not matched to a gene. Germline CDR1 SGHRS, CDR2 YFSETQ. The CDR3 loop spans 13 amino acids. The CDR3 DNA reads as TGCGCCAGCAGCTTCCGGACAGGGGGTGGCTACACCTTC. Translation: CASSFRTGGGYTF.

V is TRBV28 and J is TRBJ1-1, with TRBD1 matching over 7 bases. The CDR3 extends over 13 amino acids. CDR1 and CDR2 (germline): MDHEN, SYDVKM. The V and J ends lost 11 bases and 1 base, in that order; junction bases with no gene match: 7. CDR3 in DNA: TGTGCCGGACGGGACAGCACGAACACTGAAGCTTTCTTT. Translated, it gives CAGRDSTNTEAFF.

The gene calls are TRBV7-2 and TRBJ1-5; 8 bases map to TRBD1. Germline lookup yields CDR1 SGHTA and CDR2 FQGNSA. The junction had 4 bases not matched to a gene; V was cut back by 3 bases and J by 0 bases. The length of the CDR3 is 16 residues. CDR3 residues: CASSLSGTGSNQPQHF. CDR3 DNA sequence: TGTGCCAGCAGCTTGTCCGGGACAGGTAGCAATCAGCCCCAGCATTTT.

This clone was detected ten times or more. The gene calls are TRBV25-1 and TRBJ1-1; unclear D gene. Per germline, CDR1 MGHDK and CDR2 SYGVNS. The CDR3 extends over 13 amino acids. The V gene lost 8 bases and the J gene lost 0 bases, with 10 bases spanning the gap. DNA for the CDR3: TGTGCCAGCCGCCATCAGATGAACACTGAAGCTTTCTTT. Translation gives CASRHQMNTEAFF.

This clone was picked up a small number of times. The chain employs TRBV5-4 and TRBJ2-5; 9 bases line up with TRBD2. The CDR3 has 16 amino acids. V was clipped by 1 base and J by 2 bases; unmatched bases: 6. CDR1 and CDR2 from the germline V gene are SGHNT and YYREEE (reference sequence). The CDR3 here is CASSLRTSDLQETQYF. The CDR3 bases are TGTGCCAGCAGCTTGCGGACTAGCGATTTACAAGAGACCCAGTACTTC.